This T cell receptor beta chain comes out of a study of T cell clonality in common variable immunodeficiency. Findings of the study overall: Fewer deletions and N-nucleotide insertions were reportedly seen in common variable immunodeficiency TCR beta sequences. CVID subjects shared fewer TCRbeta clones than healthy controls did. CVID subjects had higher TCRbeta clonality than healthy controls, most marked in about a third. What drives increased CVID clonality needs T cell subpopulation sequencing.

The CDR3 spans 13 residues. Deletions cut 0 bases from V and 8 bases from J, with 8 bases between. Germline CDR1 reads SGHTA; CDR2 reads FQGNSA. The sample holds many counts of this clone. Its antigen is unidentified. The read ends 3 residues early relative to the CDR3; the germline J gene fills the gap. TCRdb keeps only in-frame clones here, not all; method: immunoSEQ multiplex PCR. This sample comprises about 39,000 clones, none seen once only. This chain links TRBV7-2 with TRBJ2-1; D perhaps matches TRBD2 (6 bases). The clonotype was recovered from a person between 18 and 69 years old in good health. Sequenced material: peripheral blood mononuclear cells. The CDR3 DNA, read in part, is TGTGCCAGCAGCTTAGCGCGGGGATATGAG. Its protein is CASSLARGYE. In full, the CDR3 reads CASSLARGYEQFF.